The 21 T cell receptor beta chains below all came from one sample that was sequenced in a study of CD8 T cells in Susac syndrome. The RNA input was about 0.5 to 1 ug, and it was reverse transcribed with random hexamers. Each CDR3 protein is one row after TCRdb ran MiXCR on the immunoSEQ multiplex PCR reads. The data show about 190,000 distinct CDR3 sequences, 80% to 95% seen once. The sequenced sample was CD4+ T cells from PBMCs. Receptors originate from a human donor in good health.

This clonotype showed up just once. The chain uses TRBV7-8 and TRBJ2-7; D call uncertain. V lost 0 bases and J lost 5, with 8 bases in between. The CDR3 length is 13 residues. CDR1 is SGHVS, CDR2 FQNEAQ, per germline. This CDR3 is CASSLALSNEQYV. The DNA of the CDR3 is TGTGCCAGCAGCTTAGCGCTTAGTAACGAGCAGTACGTC.

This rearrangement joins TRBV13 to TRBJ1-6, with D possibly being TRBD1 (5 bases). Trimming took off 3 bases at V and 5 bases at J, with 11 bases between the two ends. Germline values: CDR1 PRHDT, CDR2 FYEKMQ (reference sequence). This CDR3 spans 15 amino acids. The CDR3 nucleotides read TGTGCCAGCAGCTTTAAACAGGCCAATAATTCACCCCTCCACTTT. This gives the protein CASSFKQANNSPLHF.

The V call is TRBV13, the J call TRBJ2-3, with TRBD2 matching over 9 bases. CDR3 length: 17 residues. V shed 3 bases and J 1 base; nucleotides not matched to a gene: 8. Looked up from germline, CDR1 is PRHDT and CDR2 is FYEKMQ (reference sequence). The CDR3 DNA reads TGTGCCAGCAGCTTTGCTAGCGGGGCGTCGGGCACAGATACGCAGTATTTT. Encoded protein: CASSFASGASGTDTQYF.

DNA of the CDR3: TGTGCCAGCAGTTTATCCGGGGGCCTCAATCAGCCCCAGCATTTT. This encodes CASSLSGGLNQPQHF. The rearrangement uses TRBV12-3 or TRBV12-4 and TRBJ1-5; D might be TRBD1 (6 bases). Trimming took 2 bases from V and 3 from J, leaving 11 bases between them. The CDR3 runs 15 residues.

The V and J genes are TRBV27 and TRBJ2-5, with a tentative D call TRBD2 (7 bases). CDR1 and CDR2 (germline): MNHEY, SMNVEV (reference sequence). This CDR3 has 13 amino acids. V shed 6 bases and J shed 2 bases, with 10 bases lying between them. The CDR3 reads CASRKGGQETQYF. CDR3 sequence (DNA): TGTGCCAGCAGGAAGGGGGGGCAAGAGACCCAGTACTTC.

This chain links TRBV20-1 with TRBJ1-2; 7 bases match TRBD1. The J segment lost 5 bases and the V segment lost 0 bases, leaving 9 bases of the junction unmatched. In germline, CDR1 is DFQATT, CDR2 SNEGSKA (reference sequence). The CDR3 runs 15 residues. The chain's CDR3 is CSARDSETGRYGYTF. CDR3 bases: TGCAGTGCTAGAGATTCCGAGACAGGGAGGTATGGCTACACCTTC.

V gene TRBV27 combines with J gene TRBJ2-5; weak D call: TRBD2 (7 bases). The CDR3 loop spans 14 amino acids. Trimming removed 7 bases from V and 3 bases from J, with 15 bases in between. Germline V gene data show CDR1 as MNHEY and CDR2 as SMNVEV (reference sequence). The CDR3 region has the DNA TGTGCCAGCAAGAGGGGGGGTCCCAAAGAGACCCAGTACTTC. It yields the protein CASKRGGPKETQYF.

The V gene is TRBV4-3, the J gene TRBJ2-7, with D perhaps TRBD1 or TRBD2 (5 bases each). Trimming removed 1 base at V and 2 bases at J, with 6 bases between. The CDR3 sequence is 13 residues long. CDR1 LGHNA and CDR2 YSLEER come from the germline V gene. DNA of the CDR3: TGCGCCAGCAGCCAAGTGGGGGCCTACGAGCAGTACGTC. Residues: CASSQVGAYEQYV.

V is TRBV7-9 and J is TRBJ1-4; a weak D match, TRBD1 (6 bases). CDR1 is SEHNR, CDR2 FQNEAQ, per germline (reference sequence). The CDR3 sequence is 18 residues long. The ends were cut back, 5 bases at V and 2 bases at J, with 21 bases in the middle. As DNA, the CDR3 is TGTGCCAGCAGCCCCTCCGGGCGGGGGCGGACGACTAATGAAAAACTGTTTTTT. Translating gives CASSPSGRGRTTNEKLFF.

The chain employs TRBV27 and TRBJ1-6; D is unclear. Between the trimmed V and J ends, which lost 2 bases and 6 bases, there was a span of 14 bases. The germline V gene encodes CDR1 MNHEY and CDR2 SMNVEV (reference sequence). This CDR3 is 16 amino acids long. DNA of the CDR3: TGTGCCAGCAGTTTAAGCCCTGCTCAGGTTAATTCACCCCTCCACTTT. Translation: CASSLSPAQVNSPLHF.

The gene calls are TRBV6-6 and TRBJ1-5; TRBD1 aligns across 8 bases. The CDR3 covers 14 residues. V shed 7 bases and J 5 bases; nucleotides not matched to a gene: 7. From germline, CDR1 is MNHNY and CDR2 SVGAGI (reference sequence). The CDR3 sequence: CASTVGQGHQPQHF. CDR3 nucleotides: TGTGCCAGCACCGTAGGACAGGGTCATCAGCCCCAGCATTTT.

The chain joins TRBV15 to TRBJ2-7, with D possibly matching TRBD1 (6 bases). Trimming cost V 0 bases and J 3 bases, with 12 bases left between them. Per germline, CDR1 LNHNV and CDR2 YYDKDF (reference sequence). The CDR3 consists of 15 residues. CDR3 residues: CATSRDRGQYYEQYF. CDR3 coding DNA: TGTGCCACCAGCAGAGATAGGGGACAATACTACGAGCAGTACTTC.

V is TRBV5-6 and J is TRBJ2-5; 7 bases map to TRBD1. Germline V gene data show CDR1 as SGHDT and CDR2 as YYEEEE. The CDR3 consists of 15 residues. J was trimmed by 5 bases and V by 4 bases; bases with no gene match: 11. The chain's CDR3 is CASSPRQGWMETQYF. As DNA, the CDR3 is TGTGCCAGCAGCCCCAGACAGGGATGGATGGAGACCCAGTACTTC.

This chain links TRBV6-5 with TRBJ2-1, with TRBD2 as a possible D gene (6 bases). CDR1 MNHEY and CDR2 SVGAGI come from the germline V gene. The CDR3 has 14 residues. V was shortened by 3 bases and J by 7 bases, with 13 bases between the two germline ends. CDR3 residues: CASSYSGLGNEQFF. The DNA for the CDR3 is TGTGCCAGCAGTTATAGCGGTCTAGGGAATGAGCAGTTCTTC.

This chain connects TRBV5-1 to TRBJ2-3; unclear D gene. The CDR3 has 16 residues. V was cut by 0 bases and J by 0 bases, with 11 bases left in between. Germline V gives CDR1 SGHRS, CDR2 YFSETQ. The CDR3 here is CASSLEGFPSTDTQYF. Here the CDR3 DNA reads TGCGCCAGCAGCTTGGAAGGTTTCCCTAGCACAGATACGCAGTATTTT.

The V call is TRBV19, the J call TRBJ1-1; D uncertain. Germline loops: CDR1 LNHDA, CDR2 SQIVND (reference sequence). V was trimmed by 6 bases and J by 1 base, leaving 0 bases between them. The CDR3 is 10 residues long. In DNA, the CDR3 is TGTGCCAGTAGGAACACTGAAGCTTTCTTT. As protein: CASRNTEAFF.

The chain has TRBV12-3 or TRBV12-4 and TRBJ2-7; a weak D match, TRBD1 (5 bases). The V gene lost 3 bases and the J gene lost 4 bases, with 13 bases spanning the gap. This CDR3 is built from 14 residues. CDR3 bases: TGTGCCAGCAGTTTGTCGTCAGGGAAGTACGAGCAGTACTTC. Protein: CASSLSSGKYEQYF.

The CDR3 loop reads CASSLEQGSTEAFF. The CDR3 bases are TGCGCCAGCAGCTTGGAGCAAGGTTCGACTGAAGCTTTCTTT. The chain has TRBV5-1 and TRBJ1-1, with D unresolved. In germline, CDR1 is SGHRS, CDR2 YFSETQ. CDR3 length equals 14 residues. The germline V and J ends were trimmed by 0 bases and 5 bases, with 11 bases remaining between them.

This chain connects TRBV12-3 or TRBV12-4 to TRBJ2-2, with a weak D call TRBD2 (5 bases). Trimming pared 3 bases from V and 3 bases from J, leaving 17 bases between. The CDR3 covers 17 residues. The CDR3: CASSFWAGGSYTGELFF. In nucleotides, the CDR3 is TGTGCCAGCAGTTTCTGGGCGGGCGGGTCTTACACCGGGGAGCTGTTTTTT.

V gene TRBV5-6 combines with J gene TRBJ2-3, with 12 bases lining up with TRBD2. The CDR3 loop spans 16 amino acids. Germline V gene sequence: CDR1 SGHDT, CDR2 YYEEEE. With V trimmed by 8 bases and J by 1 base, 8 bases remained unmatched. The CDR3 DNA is TGTGCCAGTAGTTACCGACTAGCGGGGGGCACAGATACGCAGTATTTT. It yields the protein CASSYRLAGGTDTQYF.

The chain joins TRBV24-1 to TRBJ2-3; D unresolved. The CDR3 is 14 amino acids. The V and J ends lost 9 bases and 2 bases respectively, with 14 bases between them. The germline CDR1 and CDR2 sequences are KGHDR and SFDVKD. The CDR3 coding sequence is TGTGCCACCGGCCGGAAGGCGATCACAGATACGCAGTATTTT. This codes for CATGRKAITDTQYF.